This record concerns one T cell receptor beta chain sequence. No antigen is known for it. No qualities accompany the bases; no much larger clone lies one base away. The CDR3 starts with the cysteine, ends with the phenylalanine, and has 13 residues. Only the CDR3 DNA stays, 39 bases, in frame from base 1. V is shortened by 5 bases, J by 4 bases, and the region joining them spans 11 bases. From a lookup of the germline V gene, CDR1 and CDR2 are MNHEY and SVGEGT. These data come from a study of response to subunit inactivated influenza vaccine (dated by TCRdb to 2016 to 2018). Regarding the study in general: The study used deep quantitative T cell receptor repertoire profiling to track responses to a trivalent subunit inactivated influenza vaccine. Here is what the overall study found, with its caveats: According to the authors, only a limited number of new T cells may be recruited by each seasonal influenza vaccination.

The receptor library was made with RT-PCR. These reads were obtained on an Illumina HiSeq 2500. TCRdb took the public reads, trimmed them with fastp at Q25, ran MiXCR for clone calling and kept in-frame beta chains. Identical CDR3 proteins give one entry, which carries the most common genes and DNA. This sample gives about 540,000 distinct CDR3 sequences in total; under 30% of them show up just once. The ten biggest clones cover approximately 2.9% of the sample. A further study also used this sample, focusing on T cells expressing NK-cell markers. As the second paper documents: The TCR beta cDNA libraries were made using 5'RACE template switching, a step that added both a universal primer site and unique molecular identifiers. Fewer than ten donors provided sorted CD3+CD56+NKG2C+, CD3+CD56+NKG2C- and CD3+CD56-NKG2C+ T-cell subsets, whose TCR beta-chain repertoires were profiled. Among the eight sequenced donors, seven were HCMV-seropositive and one was HCMV-seronegative. To restrict sorting to alphabetaTCR-expressing T cells, an anti-gammadeltaTCR antibody was added in several experiments. In over 5 donors, the dominant CD3+CD56+NKG2C+ clonotypes were among the top 10 CD8+ clonotypes and accounted for about 1.0-7.5% of CD8+ T cells. Those dominant clonotypes were again the most abundant among CD3+CD56-NKG2C+ cells in four donors, at roughly 28.3-65%. Whether the expanded NKG2C-expressing T cell clones were specific for HCMV antigens remained unclear. The study sequenced eight donors, all healthy volunteers chosen at random: three men and five women. HCMV serostatus was determined by detecting HCMV-specific IgG in serum with a commercial ELISA kit. Peripheral blood mononuclear cells were isolated from blood by Ficoll density gradient centrifugation. Using Miltenyi isolation kits, CD4+ and CD8+ T cells were isolated from PBMC through magnetic immunoseparation. cDNA synthesis was primed from the TCR beta constant segment, followed by two successive PCR amplification steps. Illumina HiSeq 2000/2500, MiSeq or NextSeq was used to sequence libraries as 2 x 150 bp reads. MIGEC was used to demultiplex reads and group reads by UMI, and MiTCR was used to assemble and quantify clonotypes. To remove erroneous sequences, TCR cDNA sequences were retained only when supported by two or more reads. Downstream repertoire analysis used the tcR package, and clonotypes were matched across fractions by CDR3 nucleotide sequence plus V segment. VDJmatch was used to annotate antigen specificity against VDJdb, with one amino acid substitution in CDR3 permitted.

The specimen was CD4+ T cells sorted from PBMCs, collected about 13 days after vaccination. The rearrangement combines TRBV6-2 or TRBV6-3 with TRBJ1-1; TRBD1 is a possible D gene, resting on 5 matching bases. The clonotype originates from a man aged 50 to 60 who received an inactivated influenza vaccine. Donor details come from another sample of the same person, matched by shared clones. This receptor has the CDR3 CASSRGRVTEAFF. The sequenced DNA: TGTGCCAGCAGTCGGGGACGCGTCACTGAAGCTTTCTTT.